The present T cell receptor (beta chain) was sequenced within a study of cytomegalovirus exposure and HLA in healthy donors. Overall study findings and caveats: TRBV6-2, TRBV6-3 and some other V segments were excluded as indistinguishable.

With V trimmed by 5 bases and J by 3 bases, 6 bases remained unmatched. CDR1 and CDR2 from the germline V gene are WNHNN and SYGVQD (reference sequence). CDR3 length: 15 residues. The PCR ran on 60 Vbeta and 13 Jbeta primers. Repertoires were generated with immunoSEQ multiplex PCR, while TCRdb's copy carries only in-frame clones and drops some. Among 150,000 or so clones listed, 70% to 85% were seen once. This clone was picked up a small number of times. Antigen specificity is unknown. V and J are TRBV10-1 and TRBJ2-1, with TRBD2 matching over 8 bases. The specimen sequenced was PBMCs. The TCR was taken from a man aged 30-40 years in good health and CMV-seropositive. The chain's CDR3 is CASSSSGGNYNEQFF. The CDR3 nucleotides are TGCGCCAGCAGTTCCAGCGGGGGCAACTACAATGAGCAGTTCTTC.